This T cell receptor (beta chain) was retrieved from a study of response to subunit inactivated influenza vaccine. TCRdb itself ran the RT-PCR reads through MiXCR, one entry per CDR3 protein. The sample carries some 600,000 distinct CDR3 sequences, 13% to 15% recorded once. Study results and limitations: A suggestion made by the authors is that each seasonal influenza vaccination recruits few new T cells.

This clonotype was recorded a few times. As yet, its antigen is unknown. The specimen was PBMCs from blood, collected roughly 15 days before vaccination. The sequence came from a man aged 50 to 60 who received an inactivated influenza vaccine.

CDR3 residues: CASTLGSSGNTIYF. The CDR3 DNA reads TGTGCCAGCACCCTCGGGAGCTCTGGAAACACCATATATTTT. This chain joins TRBV7-9 and TRBJ1-3; no clear D gene. The CDR3 totals 14 residues. V was clipped by 7 bases and J by 0 bases, with 10 bases between them. Germline V gives CDR1 SEHNR, CDR2 FQNEAQ (reference sequence).